These T cell receptor beta chains were read from a single sample in a study of OX40 agonist ivuxolimab in advanced cancers. The table came from immunoSEQ multiplex PCR; TCRdb's copy has only in-frame clones and leaves some out. Of around 100,000 clones in the sample, around 90% were seen once. Sequenced here: CD4+ or CD8+ T cells sorted from blood, sampled in a trial of the OX40 agonist ivuxolimab. The receptors originated from an adult with an advanced solid tumor such as melanoma, head and neck, liver or kidney cancer. Both conserved end residues are part of each CDR3. A D gene is named only where the DNA matches it firmly. Not every row has a clone size; where given, it reads once, few, many or a size class.

d_gene | abundance | j_gene | v_gene | CDR3nt | CDR3aa
TRBD1 | . | TRBJ2-4 | TRBV2 | TGTGCCAGCAGTGATTCAGGGGGAAAAAACATTCAGTACTTC | CASSDSGGKNIQYF
. | . | TRBJ1-1 | TRBV25-1 | TGTGCCAGCATTGGGCAGGCTATTATGGGCACTGAAGCTTTCTTT | CASIGQAIMGTEAFF
. | . | TRBJ1-1 | TRBV18 | TGTGCCAGCTCACCACTCACCACTGAAGCTTTCTTT | CASSPLTTEAFF
. | . | TRBJ2-2 | TRBV6-1 | TGTGCCAGCAGTGTACAGGAAGGGACCGGGGAGCTGTTTTTT | CASSVQEGTGELFF
. | once | TRBJ1-4 | TRBV5-4 | TGTGCCAGCAGCTTGGCGGGCACTAATGAAAAACTGTTTTTT | CASSLAGTNEKLFF
. | . | TRBJ1-3 | TRBV7-9 | TGTGCCAGCAGCAGGACAGTTTCTGGAAACACCATATATTTT | CASSRTVSGNTIYF
. | . | TRBJ1-2 | TRBV7-2 | TGTGCCAGCAGCTTAGATGGCGGTCCCCGGGGCTACACCTTC | CASSLDGGPRGYTF
. | . | TRBJ2-2 | TRBV10-3 | TGTGCCATCAACGGCGAGAACACCGGGGAGCTGTTTTTT | CAINGENTGELFF
. | . | TRBJ2-5 | TRBV7-2 | TGTGCCAGCAGCCTCGGCGGTAGGGAGACCCAGTACTTC | CASSLGGRETQYF
. | . | TRBJ2-5 | TRBV18 | TGTGCCAGCTCACCTCTCTTTCAGGAGCTTCAGGACCCGTACCAAGAGACCCAGTACTTC | CASSPLFQELQDPYQETQYF
TRBD1 | . | TRBJ2-3 | TRBV9 | TGTGCCAGCTCAACAGGGGGTGCGAGCACAGATACGCAGTATTTT | CASSTGGASTDTQYF
TRBD2 | once | TRBJ2-3 | TRBV19 | TGTGCCAGTAGTATTCAGAGCGGGAGAACAGATACGCAGTATTTT | CASSIQSGRTDTQYF
. | . | TRBJ2-2 | TRBV2 | TGTGCCAGCAAGGCGGGGTCGAACACCGGGGAGCTGTTTTTT | CASKAGSNTGELFF
. | . | TRBJ1-2 | TRBV28 | TGTGCCAGCAGTTTGGGAAACTATGGCTACACCTTC | CASSLGNYGYTF
. | . | TRBJ1-5 | TRBV6-1 | TGTGCCAGCAGTGAAATATTATCCCAATACAGCAATCAGCCCCAGCATTTT | CASSEILSQYSNQPQHF
. | . | TRBJ2-7 | TRBV7-2 | TGTGCCAGCAGCTTAGCGCCGATGGAGGCCTACGAGCAGTACTTC | CASSLAPMEAYEQYF
. | . | TRBJ1-5 | TRBV5-6 | TGTGCCAGCAGCTTCTGGGCATCACCCCAGCATTTT | CASSFWASPQHF
. | . | TRBJ2-3 | TRBV7-2 | TGTGCCAGCAGCCAAAAGGTTGGGGATACGCAGTATTTT | CASSQKVGDTQYF
. | . | TRBJ2-2 | TRBV4-2 | TGTGCCAGCAGCACCAGGGGGGCTTTGTGGGAGGGCAGGGAGCTGTTTTTT | CASSTRGALWEGRELFF
. | . | TRBJ1-4 | TRBV4-2 | TGTGCCAGCAGCCAGCCTCAGGGGTCTAATGAAAAACTGTTTTTT | CASSQPQGSNEKLFF
TRBD2 | . | TRBJ2-7 | TRBV5-1 | TGCGCCAGCAGCCTGGCGGGAGGGTCCTACGAGCAGTACTTC | CASSLAGGSYEQYF
. | . | TRBJ2-1 | TRBV5-6 | TGTGCCAGCAGCTTGGGGCAGTACAATGAGCAGTTCTTC | CASSLGQYNEQFF
TRBD2 | . | TRBJ2-1 | TRBV28 | TGTGCCAGCAGTTTAAGTTCCCGTGTACTAGCGGGTTACAATGAGCAGTTCTTC | CASSLSSRVLAGYNEQFF
. | . | TRBJ1-5 | TRBV5-1 | TGCGCCAGCAGCTTGGAAGGGGAGGGGAGGCAGCCCCAGCATTTT | CASSLEGEGRQPQHF
. | . | TRBJ2-3 | TRBV5-4 | TGTGCCAGCAGCATCCAGGGGAGTGGAGATACGCAGTATTTT | CASSIQGSGDTQYF
TRBD1 | once | TRBJ1-1 | TRBV6-1 | TGTGCCGCTACGGACAGGGGGCTTGTCACTGAAGCTTTCTTT | CAATDRGLVTEAFF
. | . | TRBJ2-2 | TRBV30 | TGTGCCTGGAGAGGGCTAGGAAATGGTGGGGAGCTGTTTTTT | CAWRGLGNGGELFF
. | . | TRBJ1-5 | TRBV30 | TGTGCCTGGAGCGGCGGGCGGCAGCCCCAGCATTTT | CAWSGGRQPQHF
. | once | TRBJ1-2 | TRBV6-1 | TGTGCCAGCAGAGACTCAGGGTATGGCTACACCTTC | CASRDSGYGYTF
. | . | TRBJ2-3 | TRBV7-3 | TGTGCCAGCAGCTTATCGCTAAACACAGATACGCAGTATTTT | CASSLSLNTDTQYF
. | . | TRBJ2-7 | TRBV20-1 | TGCAGTGGACTAGCCTACGAGCAGTACTTC | CSGLAYEQYF
. | . | TRBJ2-1 | TRBV11-1 | TGTGCCAGCAGCACCCAGACTAGTTCCTACAATGAGCAGTTCTTC | CASSTQTSSYNEQFF
. | once | TRBJ2-7 | TRBV28 | TGTGCCAGCAGTTTGCCAGGCTACGAGCAGTACTTC | CASSLPGYEQYF
. | . | TRBJ2-3 | TRBV18 | TGTGCCAGCTCACCCAACGGCCAAGATACGCAGTATTTT | CASSPNGQDTQYF
TRBD2 | . | TRBJ2-1 | TRBV9 | TGTGCCAGCAGCTGGGACGGGAGGGCCGTTAATGAGCAGTTCTTC | CASSWDGRAVNEQFF
. | . | TRBJ2-3 | TRBV16 | TGTGCCAGCAGCCAACCGACTTCAATACGCACAGATACGCAGTATTTT | CASSQPTSIRTDTQYF
TRBD1 | . | TRBJ2-3 | TRBV2 | TGTGCCAGCGGGGGAAGTTGGAGAAGTGGTACAGGGGGCAGGTCAGATACGCAGTATTTT | CASGGSWRSGTGGRSDTQYF
. | . | TRBJ1-1 | TRBV11-3 | TGTGCCAGCAGCTTGGAGGGGCATGAAGCTTTCTTT | CASSLEGHEAFF
TRBD1 | once | TRBJ1-2 | TRBV19 | TGTGCCAGTAGTACTCCGGGACAGGCTAACTATGGCTACACCTTC | CASSTPGQANYGYTF
. | . | TRBJ2-3 | TRBV30 | TGTGCCTGGAGGGGGGCAGATACGCAGTATTTT | CAWRGADTQYF
TRBD1 | . | TRBJ2-1 | TRBV5-6 | TGTGCCAGCAGCGGCTCGGACAGGTACTCCTACAATGAGCAGTTCTTC | CASSGSDRYSYNEQFF
. | . | TRBJ2-4 | TRBV5-1 | TGCGCCAGCAGCCCGGGAGACAACATAGGGGCCAAAAACATTCAGTACTTC | CASSPGDNIGAKNIQYF
TRBD2 | . | TRBJ2-1 | TRBV5-4 | TGTGCCAGCAGCCCTCGGGAGGGGGGGTACAATGAGCAGTTCTTC | CASSPREGGYNEQFF
TRBD2 | . | TRBJ2-7 | TRBV19 | TGTGCCAGTAGTATAAGGGCTAGCGGACCTTACGAGCAGTACTTC | CASSIRASGPYEQYF
TRBD2 | . | TRBJ2-1 | TRBV7-2 | TGTGCCAGTGATCTAGCGGGAGGGTCTTATGAGCAGTTCTTC | CASDLAGGSYEQFF
TRBD2 | . | TRBJ2-3 | TRBV5-4 | TGTGCCAGCAGCTTATCCGGGACTAGAACATTTTATACGCAGTATTTT | CASSLSGTRTFYTQYF
. | . | TRBJ2-1 | TRBV7-2 | TGTGCCAGCAGCTTAGGACCTTCGGATGAGCAGTTCTTC | CASSLGPSDEQFF
. | . | TRBJ1-4 | TRBV5-1 | TGCGCCAGCAAAAGCGGGACAACTAATGAAAAACTGTTTTTT | CASKSGTTNEKLFF
TRBD1 | . | TRBJ2-7 | TRBV11-3 | TGTGCCAGCAGCATTGACAGGGCTAGGGGTGAGCAGTACTTC | CASSIDRARGEQYF
. | . | TRBJ1-5 | TRBV28 | TGTGCCGGGGGACATCGCGGCAATCAGCCCCAGCATTTT | CAGGHRGNQPQHF
. | . | TRBJ2-1 | TRBV6-1 | TGTGCCAGCAGGTTTTTTACCCACACCTACAATGAGCAGTTCTTC | CASRFFTHTYNEQFF